The rows below give T cell receptor beta chains drawn from one sample of a study of vaccination and CD4 T cells after COVID-19. TCRdb re-called the PCR reads with MiXCR, one entry per CDR3 protein. This repertoire shows approximately 12,000 distinct CDR3 sequences, 25% to 35% found once; its top ten account for roughly 13%. Their antigens remain unidentified. Sequencing was performed on CD4+ T cells from blood, cultured in vitro, taken after SARS-CoV-2 vaccination. These receptor sequences come from a human donor who had recovered from COVID-19. Each CDR3 is given with its conserved first and last residue. Each record gives: D gene, V gene, J gene, clone size, CDR3 protein, CDR3 DNA. The D gene is left open where the match is weak. Rows give clone size only sometimes, using once, few, many, or a class for an expanded clone.

>.|TRBV19|TRBJ2-4|few
CASSIGHRENIQYF
TGTGCCAGTAGTATAGGACACAGAGAAAACATTCAGTACTTC
>TRBD2|TRBV20-1|TRBJ2-1|.
CSASPVPGLAMRYNEQFF
TGCAGTGCTTCGCCTGTCCCGGGACTAGCGATGAGATACAATGAGCAGTTCTTC
>.|TRBV19|TRBJ1-1|.
CASSRPPWNTEAFF
TGTGCCAGTAGCCGCCCTCCCTGGAACACTGAAGCTTTCTTT
>.|TRBV7-2|TRBJ1-2|.
CASSLDGRGYTF
TGTGCCAGCAGCTTAGATGGCCGTGGCTACACCTTC
>.|TRBV20-1|TRBJ2-1|.
CSASYRDHYNEQFF
TGCAGTGCTAGTTACCGGGATCACTACAATGAGCAGTTCTTC
>.|TRBV6-5|TRBJ1-2|few
CASSYSFVASIYGYTF
TGTGCCAGCAGTTACTCGTTCGTGGCCAGCATCTATGGCTACACCTTC
>TRBD2|TRBV24-1|TRBJ2-1|.
CATSDLSTSGSHEQFF
TGTGCCACCAGTGATTTGTCGACTAGCGGGAGTCATGAGCAGTTCTTC
>TRBD2|TRBV11-2|TRBJ2-7|.
CASSLDLSGAYEQYF
TGTGCCAGCAGCTTAGATCTTAGCGGGGCCTACGAGCAGTACTTC
>TRBD1|TRBV27|TRBJ2-7|large
CASSLRGQSSYEQYF
TGTGCCAGCAGTTTAAGGGGACAGAGCTCCTACGAGCAGTACTTC
>.|TRBV19|TRBJ2-7|.
CASSMVGPRMGEQYF
TGTGCCAGTAGTATGGTAGGGCCCCGGATGGGCGAGCAGTACTTC
>.|TRBV7-2|TRBJ1-6|.
CASSSNSPLHF
TGTGCCAGCAGCTCGAATTCACCCCTCCACTTT
>.|TRBV6-4|TRBJ1-2|.
CASSPQGLEGYTF
TGTGCCAGCAGTCCACAGGGCCTGGAGGGCTACACCTTC
>.|TRBV7-2|TRBJ2-1|.
CASSLGGATVSYNEQFF
TGTGCCAGCAGCTTAGGAGGGGCGACCGTATCCTACAATGAGCAGTTCTTC
>.|TRBV14|TRBJ1-6|few
CASSQEWGVNNSPLHF
TGTGCCAGCAGCCAAGAGTGGGGGGTGAATAATTCACCCCTCCACTTT
>TRBD2|TRBV6-5|TRBJ2-5|few
CASSLWTSGTKETQYF
TGTGCCAGCAGTTTGTGGACTAGCGGGACCAAAGAGACCCAGTACTTC
>.|TRBV6-2/TRBV6-3|TRBJ1-1|.
CASRDTGSGYTEAFF
TGTGCCAGCAGGGATACAGGGTCTGGGTACACTGAAGCTTTCTTT
>.|TRBV6-1|TRBJ2-1|.
CASTTAFSSYNEQFF
TGTGCCAGCACTACGGCCTTTAGCTCCTACAATGAGCAGTTCTTC
>.|TRBV7-3|TRBJ2-3|medium-sized
CASSLRDGADTQYF
TGTGCCAGCAGCTTAAGAGACGGGGCAGATACGCAGTATTTT
>.|TRBV28|TRBJ1-5|.
CATLGRVYQPQHF
TGTGCCACCCTTGGTAGAGTCTATCAGCCCCAGCATTTT
>TRBD2|TRBV20-1|TRBJ2-7|few
CSATPMGLAATYEQYF
TGCAGTGCTACCCCCATGGGACTAGCGGCGACCTACGAGCAGTACTTC
>.|TRBV7-8|TRBJ2-7|few
CASSRLALSSYEQYF
TGTGCCAGCAGCCGGCTAGCGTTAAGCTCCTACGAGCAGTACTTC
>.|TRBV6-1|TRBJ1-3|.
CASSPLTTRGSRNTIYF
TGTGCCAGCAGTCCGCTCACAACCAGGGGATCCAGGAACACCATATATTTT